These 21 T cell receptor beta chains came from one sample sequenced in a study of T cells in Graves' hyperthyroidism and ophthalmopathy. Amplification of TCR beta CDR3 regions used RNA as the template. The TCR CDR3 first-round RT-PCR relied on the HTBI primer set. TCRdb reprocessed the multiplex PCR reads via MiXCR and lists one record per CDR3 protein. The sample carries fewer than 750,000 distinct CDR3 sequences, about 15% recorded once. What was sequenced was blood. These receptors were taken from a woman between 40 and 50 years old with Graves' ophthalmopathy.

This clonotype occurred many times. The gene calls are TRBV5-1 and TRBJ2-2; no clear D gene. V was cut by 3 bases and J by 0 bases, with 12 bases left in between. CDR3 length: 16 amino acids. Germline lookup yields CDR1 SGHRS and CDR2 YFSETQ. The CDR3 reads CASSSRSYSNTGELFF. The DNA for the CDR3 is TGCGCCAGCAGCTCGCGGAGTTACTCGAACACCGGGGAGCTGTTTTTT.

This clonotype occurred many times. This chain connects TRBV7-9 to TRBJ2-5; 12 bases map to TRBD2. Germline CDR1 is SEHNR and CDR2 is FQNEAQ (reference sequence). The CDR3 is 16 amino acids. The ends lost 1 base at V and 0 bases at J; junction bases unmatched: 0. The CDR3 is CASSLGTSGNQETQYF. The CDR3 nucleotides read TGTGCCAGCAGCTTAGGGACTAGCGGGAACCAAGAGACCCAGTACTTC.

This clonotype was detected many times. CDR3 sequence: CASSHTGAGNQPQHF. The CDR3 region has the DNA TGCGCCAGCAGCCACACAGGGGCTGGCAATCAGCCCCAGCATTTT. The chain has TRBV4-1 and TRBJ1-5, with 7 bases lining up with TRBD1. V lost 3 bases, J lost 2 bases, and 4 bases stayed unmatched. Germline values: CDR1 MGHRA, CDR2 YSYEKL. The CDR3 length is 15 residues.

This clonotype was seen ten or more times. The chain combines TRBV28 with TRBJ2-7, with D perhaps matching TRBD1 or TRBD2 (7 bases each). Trimming stripped 6 bases from V and 4 bases from J, with 16 bases between. The CDR3 totals 14 residues. CDR1 is MDHEN, CDR2 SYDVKM, per germline. CDR3 nucleotide sequence: TGTGCCAGCAGGGGTACAGGGGAGGGTTACGAGCAGTACTTC. This gives the protein CASRGTGEGYEQYF. The whole variable domain, remainder taken from reference TRBV28 and TRBJ2-7, is DVKVTQSSRYLVKRTGEKVFLECVQDMDHENMFWYRQDPGLGLRLIYFSYDVKMKEKGDIPEGYSVSREKKERFSLILESASTNQTSMYLCASRGTGEGYEQYFGPGTRLTVT.

This clonotype was picked up many times. The rearrangement joins TRBV11-2 to TRBJ2-7; 7 nucleotides align to TRBD1. Germline CDR1 SGHAT, CDR2 FQNNGV. The CDR3 extends over 15 amino acids. The junction had 10 bases not matched to a gene; V was cut back by 5 bases and J by 3 bases. The CDR3, as DNA: TGTGCCAGCAGCACTCCCGGGACAGCGAACTACGAGCAGTACTTC. Its protein product is CASSTPGTANYEQYF.

The table lists this clonotype with a few counts. The V and J genes are TRBV11-1 and TRBJ2-5; TRBD2 aligns across 10 bases. CDR1 SGHAT and CDR2 FQDESV come from the germline V gene (reference sequence). The CDR3 is 17 residues long. Trimming took 5 bases from V and 3 from J; bases not matched to a gene: 12. CDR3 sequence reads: CASSPPGTSEIEETQYF. The CDR3 coding sequence is TGTGCCAGCAGCCCCCCCGGGACTAGCGAGATTGAAGAGACCCAGTACTTC.

Many counts were recorded for this clonotype. The chain is built from TRBV25-1 and TRBJ2-5, with 9 bases lining up with TRBD1. The CDR3 spans 14 residues. J gave up 4 bases and V 7 bases, and 7 bases lay outside the gene matches. From germline, CDR1 is MGHDK and CDR2 SYGVNS. The CDR3 here is CASNRGQGGETQYF. DNA for the CDR3: TGTGCCAGCAACAGGGGGCAAGGCGGAGAGACCCAGTACTTC. Complete variable domain (other parts from reference TRBV25-1 and TRBJ2-5): EADIYQTPRYLVIGTGKKITLECSQTMGHDKMYWYQQDPGMELHLIHYSYGVNSTEKGDLSSESTVSRIRTEHFPLTLESARPSHTSQYLCASNRGQGGETQYFGPGTRLLVL.

Many counts were recorded for this clonotype. V and J are TRBV12-3 or TRBV12-4 and TRBJ2-7, with 7 bases that match TRBD2. CDR3 size: 14 residues. The J segment lost 0 bases and the V segment lost 3 bases, leaving 2 bases of the junction unmatched. The CDR3 spells CASSLGGSSYEQYF. The CDR3 region has the DNA TGTGCCAGCAGTTTGGGCGGGAGCTCCTACGAGCAGTACTTC.

This clonotype was observed a few times. The CDR3 DNA reads as TGTGCCAGCAGCCAAGATCTCAGTCAAGAGACCCAGTACTTC. Encoded protein: CASSQDLSQETQYF. V gene TRBV3-1 combines with J gene TRBJ2-5; D unresolved. The CDR3 spans 14 residues. Looked up from germline, CDR1 is LGHDT and CDR2 is YNNKEL (reference sequence). Trimming cost V 0 bases and J 2 bases, with 7 bases left between them.

Ten or more counts support this clonotype. The chain employs TRBV27 and TRBJ1-1; D might be TRBD1 (5 bases). CDR1 and CDR2 (germline): MNHEY, SMNVEV (reference sequence). V gave up 3 bases and J gave up 5 bases, with 10 bases separating them. The CDR3 consists of 13 residues. The CDR3 sequence is CASSLKGRTEAFF. The CDR3 nucleotides are TGTGCCAGCAGTTTGAAGGGGAGGACTGAAGCTTTCTTT.

The sample holds many counts of this clonotype. The V and J genes are TRBV6-1 and TRBJ1-6; 10 positions match TRBD1. The junction had 5 bases not matched to a gene; V was cut back by 6 bases and J by 6 bases. The CDR3 runs to 15 residues. CDR1 MNHNS and CDR2 SASEGT come from the germline V gene. Here the CDR3 DNA reads TGTGCCAGCAGCCTCCGGGACAGGGGTAATTCACCCCTCCACTTT. It codes for CASSLRDRGNSPLHF.

The rearrangement links TRBV11-1 to TRBJ1-1, with 10 bases lining up with TRBD1. Per the germline V gene, CDR1 is SGHAT and CDR2 is FQDESV (reference sequence). V shed 3 bases and J 0 bases; nucleotides not matched to a gene: 4. The CDR3 has 16 residues. CDR3 sequence: CASSLATGGMNTEAFF. The CDR3 DNA follows: TGTGCCAGCAGCTTGGCGACAGGGGGCATGAACACTGAAGCTTTCTTT. Full variable domain (remainder filled in from reference TRBV11-1 and TRBJ1-1): EAEVAQSPRYKITEKSQAVAFWCDPISGHATLYWYRQILGQGPELLVQFQDESVVDDSQLPKDRFSAERLKGVDSTLKIQPAELGDSAMYLCASSLATGGMNTEAFFGQGTRLTVV.

This clonotype was observed many times. This chain links TRBV19 with TRBJ1-5; possibly TRBD1 for D (6 bases). V dropped 4 bases and J dropped 8 bases, with 21 bases sitting between them. This CDR3 region has 16 residues. CDR1 is LNHDA, CDR2 SQIVND, per germline (reference sequence). CDR3 residues: CASSTSQGIGIKPQHF. The CDR3 nucleotides are TGTGCCAGTAGTACCTCACAGGGAATAGGGATCAAGCCCCAGCATTTT.

A word on this clonotype: This may be a read error, as it is one base from a much larger clone. This CDR3 reads CASRGQGPSGELLF. Here the CDR3 DNA reads TGTGCCAGCAGGGGACAGGGTCCGAGCGGGGAGCTGCTTTTT. This chain links TRBV6-1 with TRBJ2-2; 9 bases align to TRBD1. The CDR3 consists of 14 residues. From germline, CDR1 is MNHNS and CDR2 SASEGT.

This clonotype has a count of ten or more. The J gene is TRBJ1-6, the V gene TRBV6-5; D is uncertain. With 6 bases removed from V and 9 bases from J, the gap between germline ends came to 6 bases. CDR1 is MNHEY and CDR2 is SVGAGI in the germline V gene. There are 11 residues in the CDR3. The CDR3 sequence is CASSQFSPLHF. The CDR3 DNA reads TGTGCCAGCAGCCAGTTTTCACCCCTCCACTTT.

This clonotype appeared a few times. J is TRBJ2-6 and V is TRBV5-1, with TRBD2 matching over 10 bases. J gave up 1 base and V 3 bases, and 7 bases lay outside the gene matches. The CDR3 is made up of 18 amino acids. Germline CDR1 is SGHRS and CDR2 is YFSETQ. The CDR3 nucleotides read TGCGCCAGCAGCTCTCTAGCGGGAGTTCATTCTGGGGCCAACGTCCTGACTTTC. Translation gives CASSSLAGVHSGANVLTF.

This clonotype was found many times. CDR3 loop: CASRSGQGVNEQYF. The CDR3 DNA reads as TGTGCCAGCAGAAGCGGACAGGGGGTAAACGAGCAGTACTTC. The chain combines TRBV6-1 with TRBJ2-7, with 10 positions matching TRBD1. V shed 6 bases and J 5 bases; nucleotides not matched to a gene: 7. Germline V lookup: CDR1 MNHNS, CDR2 SASEGT. The CDR3 loop spans 14 amino acids.

The chain carries TRBV7-9 and TRBJ2-7, with D tentatively TRBD1 (6 bases). With 4 bases removed from V and 3 bases from J, the gap between germline ends came to 16 bases. Germline CDR1 SEHNR, CDR2 FQNEAQ (reference sequence). The CDR3 is 15 amino acids. The CDR3 region is CASSSREGGRYEQYF. The CDR3 DNA sequence: TGTGCCAGCAGCTCCCGGGAAGGGGGTCGCTACGAGCAGTACTTC.

This clonotype was detected ten times or more. The chain links TRBV28 to TRBJ2-5; a possible D gene is TRBD1 (5 bases). CDR1 MDHEN and CDR2 SYDVKM come from the germline V gene. The CDR3 is 15 amino acids. Trimming cost V 5 bases and J 0 bases, with 13 bases left between them. The CDR3, as DNA: TGTGCCAGCAGTGATCGACAGCCGTACCAAGAGACCCAGTACTTC. Amino acid sequence: CASSDRQPYQETQYF.

The V call is TRBV20-1, the J call TRBJ1-5; D might be TRBD1 (5 bases). The CDR3 runs to 13 residues. Germline values: CDR1 DFQATT, CDR2 SNEGSKA (reference sequence). The V end lost 3 bases, the J end lost 5 bases, and 11 bases lay between the germline ends. As DNA, the CDR3 is TGCAGTGCTAGCGGGGCAAACGATCAGCCCCAGCATTTT. Its translation is CSASGANDQPQHF.

This clonotype occurred many times. This chain links TRBV12-3 or TRBV12-4 with TRBJ2-5; TRBD2 agrees at 7 bases. Losses at the gene ends were 1 base for V and 4 bases for J; bases not matched to a gene: 12. This CDR3 spans 17 amino acids. CDR3 residues: CASSLVRMAGVAETQYF. CDR3 coding DNA: TGTGCCAGCAGTTTAGTACGGATGGCGGGAGTTGCAGAGACCCAGTACTTC.